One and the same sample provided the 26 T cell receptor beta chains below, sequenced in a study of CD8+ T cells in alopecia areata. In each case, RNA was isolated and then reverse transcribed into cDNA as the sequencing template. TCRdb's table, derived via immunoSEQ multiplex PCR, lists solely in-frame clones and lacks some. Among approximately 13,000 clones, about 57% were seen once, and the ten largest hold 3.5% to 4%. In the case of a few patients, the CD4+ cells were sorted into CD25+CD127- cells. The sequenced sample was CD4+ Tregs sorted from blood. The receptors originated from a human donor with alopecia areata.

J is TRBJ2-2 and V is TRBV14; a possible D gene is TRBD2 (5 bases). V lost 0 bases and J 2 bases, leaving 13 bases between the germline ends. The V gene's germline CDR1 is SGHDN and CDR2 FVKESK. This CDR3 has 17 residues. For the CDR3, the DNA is TGTGCCAGCAGCCAAGATAGGACTGTACTTAACACCGGGGAGCTGTTTTTT. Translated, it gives CASSQDRTVLNTGELFF.

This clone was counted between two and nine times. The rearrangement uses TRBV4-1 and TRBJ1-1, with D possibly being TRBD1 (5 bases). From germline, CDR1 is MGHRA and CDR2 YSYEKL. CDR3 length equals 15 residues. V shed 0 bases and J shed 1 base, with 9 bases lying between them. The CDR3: CASSQDRTSNTEAFF. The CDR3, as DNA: TGCGCCAGCAGCCAAGACCGGACATCGAACACTGAAGCTTTCTTT.

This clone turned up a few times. This chain's CDR3 is CASSRTLDEQYF. For the CDR3, the DNA is TGTGCCAGCAGCCGCACGCTGGACGAGCAGTACTTC. The chain combines TRBV5-4 with TRBJ2-7, with D hard to call. The CDR3 loop spans 12 amino acids. Germline CDR1 and CDR2: SGHNT and YYREEE (reference sequence). Trimming shortened V by 4 bases and J by 5 bases, and 10 bases separated the two germline ends.

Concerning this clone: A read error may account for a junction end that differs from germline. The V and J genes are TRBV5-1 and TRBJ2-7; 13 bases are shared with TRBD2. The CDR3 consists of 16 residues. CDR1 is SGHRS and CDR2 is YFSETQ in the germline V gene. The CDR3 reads CPSSAGLAGVLYEQYF. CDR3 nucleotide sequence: TGCCCCAGCAGCGCCGGACTAGCGGGAGTTCTCTACGAGCAGTACTTC.

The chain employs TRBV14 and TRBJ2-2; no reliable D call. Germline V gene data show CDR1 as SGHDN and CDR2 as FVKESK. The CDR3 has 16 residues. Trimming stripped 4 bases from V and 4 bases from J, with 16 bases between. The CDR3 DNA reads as TGTGCCAGCAGCCCTCGAGGCTGGACGGGCACCGGGGAGCTGTTTTTT. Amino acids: CASSPRGWTGTGELFF.

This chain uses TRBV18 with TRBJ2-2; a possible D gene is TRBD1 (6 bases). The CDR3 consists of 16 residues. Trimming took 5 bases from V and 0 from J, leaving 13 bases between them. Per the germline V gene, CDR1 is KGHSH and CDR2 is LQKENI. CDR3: CASSMSWTANTGELFF. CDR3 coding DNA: TGTGCCAGCTCAATGAGTTGGACAGCGAACACCGGGGAGCTGTTTTTT.

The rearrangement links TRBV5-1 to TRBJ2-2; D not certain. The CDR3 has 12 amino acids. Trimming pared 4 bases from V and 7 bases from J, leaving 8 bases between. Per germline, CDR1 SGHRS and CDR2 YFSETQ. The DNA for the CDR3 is TGCGCCAGCAGCGTGGAATTCGGGGAGCTGTTTTTT. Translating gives CASSVEFGELFF. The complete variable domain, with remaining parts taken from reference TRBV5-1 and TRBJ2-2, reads KAGVTQTPRYLIKTRGQQVTLSCSPISGHRSVSWYQQTPGQGLQFLFEYFSETQRNKGNFPGRFSGRQFSNSRSEMNVSTLELGDSALYLCASSVEFGELFFGEGSRLTVL.

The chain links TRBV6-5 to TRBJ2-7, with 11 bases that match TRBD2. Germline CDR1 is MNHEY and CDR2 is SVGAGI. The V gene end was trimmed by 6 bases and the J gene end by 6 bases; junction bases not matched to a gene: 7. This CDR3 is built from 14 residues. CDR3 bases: TGTGCCAGCAGATTAGCGGGAGGGCTGAGCGAGCAGTACTTC. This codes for CASRLAGGLSEQYF.

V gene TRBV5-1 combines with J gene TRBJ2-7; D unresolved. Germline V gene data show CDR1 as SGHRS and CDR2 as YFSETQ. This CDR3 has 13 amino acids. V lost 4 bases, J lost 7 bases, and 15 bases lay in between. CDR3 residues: CASSADVIREQYF. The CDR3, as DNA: TGCGCCAGCAGCGCCGACGTTATAAGGGAGCAGTACTTC. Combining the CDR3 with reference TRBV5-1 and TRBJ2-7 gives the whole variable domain KAGVTQTPRYLIKTRGQQVTLSCSPISGHRSVSWYQQTPGQGLQFLFEYFSETQRNKGNFPGRFSGRQFSNSRSEMNVSTLELGDSALYLCASSADVIREQYFGPGTRLTVT.

Here the CDR3 DNA reads TGTGCCAGCAGCTTAAGTCCCCGGACCAGCGATGAGCAGTTCTTC. It translates to CASSLSPRTSDEQFF. The J gene is TRBJ2-1, the V gene TRBV11-2; D gene ambiguous. The germline CDR1 and CDR2 sequences are SGHAT and FQNNGV. The CDR3 has 15 amino acids. V lost 2 bases and J 8 bases, leaving 16 bases between the germline ends. Variable domain in full (rest from reference TRBV11-2 and TRBJ2-1): EAGVAQSPRYKIIEKRQSVAFWCNPISGHATLYWYQQILGQGPKLLIQFQNNGVVDDSQLPKDRFSAERLKGVDSTLKIQPAKLEDSAVYLCASSLSPRTSDEQFFGPGTRLTVL.

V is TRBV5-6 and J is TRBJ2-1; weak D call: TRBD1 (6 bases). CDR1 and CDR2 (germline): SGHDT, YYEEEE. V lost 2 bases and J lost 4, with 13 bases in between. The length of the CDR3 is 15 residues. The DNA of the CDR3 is TGTGCCAGCAGCTTTCCGGGGACATTATACAATGAGCAGTTCTTC. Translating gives CASSFPGTLYNEQFF.

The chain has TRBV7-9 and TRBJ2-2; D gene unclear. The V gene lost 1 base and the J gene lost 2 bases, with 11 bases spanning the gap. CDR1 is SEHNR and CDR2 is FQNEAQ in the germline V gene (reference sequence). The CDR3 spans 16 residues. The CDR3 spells CASSLVFGRNTGELFF. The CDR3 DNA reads TGTGCCAGCAGCTTAGTTTTTGGCAGAAACACCGGGGAGCTGTTTTTT. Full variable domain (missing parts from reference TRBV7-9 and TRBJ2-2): DTGVSQNPRHKITKRGQNVTFRCDPISEHNRLYWYRQTLGQGPEFLTYFQNEAQLEKSRLLSDRFSAERPKGSFSTLEIQRTEQGDSAMYLCASSLVFGRNTGELFFGEGSRLTVL.

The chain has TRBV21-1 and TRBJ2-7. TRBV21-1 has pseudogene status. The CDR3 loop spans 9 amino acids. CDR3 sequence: CASSSQQYF. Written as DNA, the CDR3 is TGTGCCAGCAGCTCACAGCAGTACTTC.

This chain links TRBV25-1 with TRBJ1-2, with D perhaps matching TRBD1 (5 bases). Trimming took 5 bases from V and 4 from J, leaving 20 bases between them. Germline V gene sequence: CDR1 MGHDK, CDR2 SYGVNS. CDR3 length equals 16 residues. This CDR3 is CASSWDQLGKTYGYTF. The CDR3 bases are TGTGCCAGCAGTTGGGACCAACTGGGAAAGACCTATGGCTACACCTTC.

CDR3 sequence (DNA): TGTGCCAGCAGCCAGTCCCGACTAGCTAGAACTAATGAAAAACTGTTTTTT. This sequence encodes CASSQSRLARTNEKLFF. The V gene is TRBV7-9, the J gene TRBJ1-4, with D unresolved. The CDR3 extends over 17 amino acids. Germline CDR1 and CDR2: SEHNR and FQNEAQ (reference sequence). The V gene lost 5 bases and the J gene lost 1 base, with 17 bases spanning the gap. Full variable domain (missing parts from reference TRBV7-9 and TRBJ1-4): DTGVSQNPRHKITKRGQNVTFRCDPISEHNRLYWYRQTLGQGPEFLTYFQNEAQLEKSRLLSDRFSAERPKGSFSTLEIQRTEQGDSAMYLCASSQSRLARTNEKLFFGSGTQLSVL.

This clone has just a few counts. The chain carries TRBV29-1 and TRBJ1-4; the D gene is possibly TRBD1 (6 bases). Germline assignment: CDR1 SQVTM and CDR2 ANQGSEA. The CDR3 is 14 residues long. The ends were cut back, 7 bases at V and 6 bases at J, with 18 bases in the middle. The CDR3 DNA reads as TGCAGCGCAACAACAGGGCAGTTGGATGAAAAACTGTTTTTT. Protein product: CSATTGQLDEKLFF.

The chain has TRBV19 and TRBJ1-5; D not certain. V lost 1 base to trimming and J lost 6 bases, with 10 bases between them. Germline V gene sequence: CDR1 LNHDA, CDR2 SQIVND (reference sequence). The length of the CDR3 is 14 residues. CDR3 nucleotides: TGTGCCAGTAGTATAGCCGCGACACTTCAGCCCCAGCATTTT. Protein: CASSIAATLQPQHF.

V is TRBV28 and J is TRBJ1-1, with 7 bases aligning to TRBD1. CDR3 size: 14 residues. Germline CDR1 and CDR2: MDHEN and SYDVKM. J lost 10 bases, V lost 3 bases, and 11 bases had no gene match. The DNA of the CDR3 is TGTGCCAGCAGTTTGGGCAGGGGGTTAATCGGAGCTTTCTTT. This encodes CASSLGRGLIGAFF.

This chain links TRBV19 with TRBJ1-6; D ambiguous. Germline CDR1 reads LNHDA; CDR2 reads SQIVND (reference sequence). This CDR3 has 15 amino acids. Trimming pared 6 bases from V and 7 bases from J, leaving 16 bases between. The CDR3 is CASSTFTGNNSPLHF. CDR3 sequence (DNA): TGTGCCAGTAGCACCTTTACGGGGAACAATTCACCCCTCCACTTT. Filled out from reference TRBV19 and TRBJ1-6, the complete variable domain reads DGGITQSPKYLFRKEGQNVTLSCEQNLNHDAMYWYRQDPGQGLRLIYYSQIVNDFQKGDIAEGYSVSREKKESFPLTVTSAQKNPTAFYLCASSTFTGNNSPLHFGNGTRLTVT.

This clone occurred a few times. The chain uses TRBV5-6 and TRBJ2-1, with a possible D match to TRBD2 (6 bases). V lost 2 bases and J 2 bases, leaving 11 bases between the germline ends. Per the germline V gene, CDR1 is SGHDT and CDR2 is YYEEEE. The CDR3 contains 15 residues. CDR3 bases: TGTGCCAGCAGCTTTCCTAGCGCAACCTACAATGAGCAGTTCTTC. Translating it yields CASSFPSATYNEQFF. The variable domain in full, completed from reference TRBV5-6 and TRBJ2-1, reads DAGVTQSPTHLIKTRGQQVTLRCSPKSGHDTVSWYQQALGQGPQFIFQYYEEEERQRGNFPDRFSGHQFPNYSSELNVNALLLGDSALYLCASSFPSATYNEQFFGPGTRLTVL.

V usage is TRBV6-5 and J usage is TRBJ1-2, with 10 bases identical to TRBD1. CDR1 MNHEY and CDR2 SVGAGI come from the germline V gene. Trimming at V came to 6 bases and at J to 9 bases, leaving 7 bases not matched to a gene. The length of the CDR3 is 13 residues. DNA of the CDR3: TGTGCCAGCAGCGCCGGGACAGGGGCGCGCTACACCTTC. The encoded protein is CASSAGTGARYTF.

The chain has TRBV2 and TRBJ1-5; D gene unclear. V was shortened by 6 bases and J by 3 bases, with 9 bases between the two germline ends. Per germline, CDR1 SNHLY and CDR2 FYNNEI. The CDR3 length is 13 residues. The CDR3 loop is CASRAELNQPQHF. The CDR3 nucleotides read TGTGCCAGCAGGGCAGAGCTCAATCAGCCCCAGCATTTT.

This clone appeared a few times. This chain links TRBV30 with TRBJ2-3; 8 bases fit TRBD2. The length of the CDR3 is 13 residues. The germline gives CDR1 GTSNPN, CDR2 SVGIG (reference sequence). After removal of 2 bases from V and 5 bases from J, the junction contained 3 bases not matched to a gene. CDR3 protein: CAWSRAGGDTQYF. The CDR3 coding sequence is TGTGCCTGGAGTCGTGCGGGAGGAGATACGCAGTATTTT.

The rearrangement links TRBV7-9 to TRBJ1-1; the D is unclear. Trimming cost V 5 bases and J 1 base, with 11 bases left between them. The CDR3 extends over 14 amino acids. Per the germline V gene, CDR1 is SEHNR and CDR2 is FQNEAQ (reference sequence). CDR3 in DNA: TGTGCCAGCAGCCGGACGGTGGGGAACACTGAAGCTTTCTTT. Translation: CASSRTVGNTEAFF. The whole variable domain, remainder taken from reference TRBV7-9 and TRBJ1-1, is DTGVSQNPRHKITKRGQNVTFRCDPISEHNRLYWYRQTLGQGPEFLTYFQNEAQLEKSRLLSDRFSAERPKGSFSTLEIQRTEQGDSAMYLCASSRTVGNTEAFFGQGTRLTVV.

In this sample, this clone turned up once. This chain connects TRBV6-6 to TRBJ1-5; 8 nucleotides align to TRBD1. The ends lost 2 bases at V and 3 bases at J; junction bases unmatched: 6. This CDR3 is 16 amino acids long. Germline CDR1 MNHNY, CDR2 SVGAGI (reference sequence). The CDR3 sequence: CASSYPGTGINQPQHF. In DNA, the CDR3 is TGTGCCAGCAGTTACCCCGGGACAGGTATCAATCAGCCCCAGCATTTT.

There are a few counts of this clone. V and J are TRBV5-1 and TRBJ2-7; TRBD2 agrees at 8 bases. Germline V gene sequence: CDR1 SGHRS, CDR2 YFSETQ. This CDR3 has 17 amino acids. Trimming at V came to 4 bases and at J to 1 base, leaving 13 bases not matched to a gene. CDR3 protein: CASSNPVGVAGSYEQYF. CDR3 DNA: TGCGCCAGCAGCAACCCCGTGGGGGTAGCGGGATCCTACGAGCAGTACTTC.